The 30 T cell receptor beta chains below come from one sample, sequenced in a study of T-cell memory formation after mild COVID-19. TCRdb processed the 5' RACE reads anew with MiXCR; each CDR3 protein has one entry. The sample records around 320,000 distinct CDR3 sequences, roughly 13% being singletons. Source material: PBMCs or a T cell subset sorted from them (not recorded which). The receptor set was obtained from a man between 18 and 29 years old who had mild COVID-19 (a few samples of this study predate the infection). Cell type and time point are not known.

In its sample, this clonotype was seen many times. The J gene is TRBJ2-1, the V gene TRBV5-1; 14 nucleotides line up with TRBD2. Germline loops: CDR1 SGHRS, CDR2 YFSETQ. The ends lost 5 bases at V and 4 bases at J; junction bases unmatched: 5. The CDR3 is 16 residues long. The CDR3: CASRVTSGGAYNEQFF. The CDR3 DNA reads TGCGCCAGCAGAGTGACTAGCGGGGGGGCGTACAATGAGCAGTTCTTC. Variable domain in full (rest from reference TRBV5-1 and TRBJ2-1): KAGVTQTPRYLIKTRGQQVTLSCSPISGHRSVSWYQQTPGQGLQFLFEYFSETQRNKGNFPGRFSGRQFSNSRSEMNVSTLELGDSALYLCASRVTSGGAYNEQFFGPGTRLTVL.

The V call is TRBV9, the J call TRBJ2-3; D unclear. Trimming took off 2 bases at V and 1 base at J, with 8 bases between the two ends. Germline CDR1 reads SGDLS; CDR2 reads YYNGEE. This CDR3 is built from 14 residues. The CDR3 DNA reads TGTGCCAGCAGCGTTGGCTCCCGCACAGATACGCAGTATTTT. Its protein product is CASSVGSRTDTQYF.

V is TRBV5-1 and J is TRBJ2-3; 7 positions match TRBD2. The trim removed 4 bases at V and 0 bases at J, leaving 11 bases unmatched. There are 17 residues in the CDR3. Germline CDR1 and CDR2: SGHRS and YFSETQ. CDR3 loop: CASSDSPTSPSTDTQYF. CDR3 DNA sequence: TGCGCCAGCAGCGACTCTCCGACTAGCCCTAGCACAGATACGCAGTATTTT.

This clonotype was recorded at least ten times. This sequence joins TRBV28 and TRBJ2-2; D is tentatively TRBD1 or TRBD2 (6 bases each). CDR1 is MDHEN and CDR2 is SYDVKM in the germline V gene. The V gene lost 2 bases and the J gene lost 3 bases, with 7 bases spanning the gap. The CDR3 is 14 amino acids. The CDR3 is CASSLRGDTGELFF. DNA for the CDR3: TGTGCCAGCAGTTTAAGGGGGGACACCGGGGAGCTGTTTTTT.

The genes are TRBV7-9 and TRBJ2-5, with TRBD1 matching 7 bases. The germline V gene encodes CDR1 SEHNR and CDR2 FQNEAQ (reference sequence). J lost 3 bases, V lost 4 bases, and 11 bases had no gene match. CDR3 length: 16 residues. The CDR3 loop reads CASSSLRAGTEETQYF. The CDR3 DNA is TGTGCCAGCAGCTCCCTGAGGGCCGGGACAGAAGAGACCCAGTACTTC. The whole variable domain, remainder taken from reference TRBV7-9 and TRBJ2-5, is DTGVSQNPRHKITKRGQNVTFRCDPISEHNRLYWYRQTLGQGPEFLTYFQNEAQLEKSRLLSDRFSAERPKGSFSTLEIQRTEQGDSAMYLCASSSLRAGTEETQYFGPGTRLLVL.

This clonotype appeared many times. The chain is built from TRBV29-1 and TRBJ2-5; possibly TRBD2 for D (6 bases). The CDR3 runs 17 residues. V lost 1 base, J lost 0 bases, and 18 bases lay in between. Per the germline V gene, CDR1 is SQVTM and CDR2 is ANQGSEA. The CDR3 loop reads CSVEGGLLGTYQETQYF. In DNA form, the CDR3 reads TGCAGCGTTGAAGGGGGACTCCTGGGGACGTACCAAGAGACCCAGTACTTC.

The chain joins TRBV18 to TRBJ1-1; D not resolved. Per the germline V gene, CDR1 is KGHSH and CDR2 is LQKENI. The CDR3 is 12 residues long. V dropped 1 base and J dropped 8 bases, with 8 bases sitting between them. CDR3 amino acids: CASSPRAEEAFF. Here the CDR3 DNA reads TGTGCCAGCTCACCACGCGCGGAAGAAGCTTTCTTT.

CDR3 protein: CASRSDVANEKLFF. The CDR3 nucleotides read TGTGCCAGCAGATCGGATGTAGCTAATGAAAAACTGTTTTTT. The chain employs TRBV25-1 and TRBJ1-4; D remains unclear. This CDR3 comprises 14 residues. V lost 6 bases and J 3 bases, leaving 11 bases between the germline ends. Germline CDR1 MGHDK, CDR2 SYGVNS. Variable domain in full (rest from reference TRBV25-1 and TRBJ1-4): EADIYQTPRYLVIGTGKKITLECSQTMGHDKMYWYQQDPGMELHLIHYSYGVNSTEKGDLSSESTVSRIRTEHFPLTLESARPSHTSQYLCASRSDVANEKLFFGSGTQLSVL.

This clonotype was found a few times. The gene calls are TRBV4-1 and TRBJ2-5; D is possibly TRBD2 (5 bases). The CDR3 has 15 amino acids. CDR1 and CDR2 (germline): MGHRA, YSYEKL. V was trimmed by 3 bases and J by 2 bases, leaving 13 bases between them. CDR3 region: CASSQALRGQETQYF. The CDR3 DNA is TGCGCCAGCAGCCAGGCGCTACGGGGTCAAGAGACCCAGTACTTC.

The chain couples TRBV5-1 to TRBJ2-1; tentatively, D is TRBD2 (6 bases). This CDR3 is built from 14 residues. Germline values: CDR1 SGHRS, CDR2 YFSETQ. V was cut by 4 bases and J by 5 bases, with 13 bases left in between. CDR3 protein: CASSNLGTHNEQFF. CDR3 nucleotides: TGCGCCAGCAGCAATCTCGGGACTCACAATGAGCAGTTCTTC.

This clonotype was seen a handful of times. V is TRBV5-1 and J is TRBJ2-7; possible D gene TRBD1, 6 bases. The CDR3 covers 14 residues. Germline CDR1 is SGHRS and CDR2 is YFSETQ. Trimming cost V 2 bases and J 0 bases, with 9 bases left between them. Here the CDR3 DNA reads TGCGCCAGCAGCTTCGACAGGCCCTCCTACGAGCAGTACTTC. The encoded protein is CASSFDRPSYEQYF.

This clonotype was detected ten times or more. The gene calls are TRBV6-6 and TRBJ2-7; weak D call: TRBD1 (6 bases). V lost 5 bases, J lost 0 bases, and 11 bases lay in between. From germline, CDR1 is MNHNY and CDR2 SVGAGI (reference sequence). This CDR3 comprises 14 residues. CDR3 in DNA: TGTGCCAGCAGTCGAGCGACAGGCTCCTACGAGCAGTACTTC. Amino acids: CASSRATGSYEQYF.

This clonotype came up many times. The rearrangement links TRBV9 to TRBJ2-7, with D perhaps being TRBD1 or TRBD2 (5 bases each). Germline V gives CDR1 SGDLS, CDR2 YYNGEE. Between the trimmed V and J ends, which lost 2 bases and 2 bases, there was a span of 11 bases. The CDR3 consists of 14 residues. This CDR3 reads CASSVTPGPYEQYF. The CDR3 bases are TGTGCCAGCAGCGTGACACCGGGACCCTACGAGCAGTACTTC. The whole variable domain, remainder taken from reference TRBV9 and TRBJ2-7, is DSGVTQTPKHLITATGQRVTLRCSPRSGDLSVYWYQQSLDQGLQFLIQYYNGEERAKGNILERFSAQQFPDLHSELNLSSLELGDSALYFCASSVTPGPYEQYFGPGTRLTVT.

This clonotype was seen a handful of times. DNA of the CDR3: TGTGCCAGCAGTTACGTCTTTACCAACTACGAGCAGTACTTC. Protein: CASSYVFTNYEQYF. The chain couples TRBV6-2 or TRBV6-3 to TRBJ2-7; D uncertain. The V gene lost 2 bases and the J gene lost 3 bases, with 11 bases spanning the gap. Germline values: CDR1 MNHEY, CDR2 SVGEGT. The CDR3 totals 14 residues.

This CDR3 reads CASKFGGAGDTQYF. In DNA form, the CDR3 reads TGTGCCAGCAAGTTCGGGGGGGCAGGAGATACGCAGTATTTT. This chain links TRBV12-3 or TRBV12-4 with TRBJ2-3; TRBD2 matches 8 bases. J gave up 5 bases and V 7 bases, and 8 bases lay outside the gene matches. The CDR3 contains 14 residues.

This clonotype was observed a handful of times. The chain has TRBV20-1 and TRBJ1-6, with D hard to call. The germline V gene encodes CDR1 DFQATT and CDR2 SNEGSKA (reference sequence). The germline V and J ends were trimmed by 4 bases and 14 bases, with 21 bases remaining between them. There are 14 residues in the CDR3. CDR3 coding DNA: TGCAGTGCTACCCGGGATGGGGAGGGCAGAGCCCTCCACTTT. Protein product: CSATRDGEGRALHF.

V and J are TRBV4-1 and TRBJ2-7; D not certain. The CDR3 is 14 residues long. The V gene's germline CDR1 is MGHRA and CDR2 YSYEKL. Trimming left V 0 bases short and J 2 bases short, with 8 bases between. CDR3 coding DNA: TGCGCCAGCAGCCAAGATTCGCCAGCCTACGAGCAGTACTTC. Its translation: CASSQDSPAYEQYF.

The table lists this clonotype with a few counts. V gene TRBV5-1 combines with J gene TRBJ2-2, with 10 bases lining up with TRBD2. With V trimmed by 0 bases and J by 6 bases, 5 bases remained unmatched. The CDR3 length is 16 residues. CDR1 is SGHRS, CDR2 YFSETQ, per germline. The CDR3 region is CASSLVLAGDPGELFF. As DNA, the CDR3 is TGCGCCAGCAGCTTGGTCCTAGCGGGGGATCCCGGGGAGCTGTTTTTT.

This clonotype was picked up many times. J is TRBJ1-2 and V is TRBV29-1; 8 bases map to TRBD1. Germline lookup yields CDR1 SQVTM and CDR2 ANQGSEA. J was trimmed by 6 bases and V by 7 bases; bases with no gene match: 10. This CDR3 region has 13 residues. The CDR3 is CSGKSGQGDGYTF. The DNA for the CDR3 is TGCAGCGGAAAATCCGGACAGGGCGATGGCTACACCTTC.

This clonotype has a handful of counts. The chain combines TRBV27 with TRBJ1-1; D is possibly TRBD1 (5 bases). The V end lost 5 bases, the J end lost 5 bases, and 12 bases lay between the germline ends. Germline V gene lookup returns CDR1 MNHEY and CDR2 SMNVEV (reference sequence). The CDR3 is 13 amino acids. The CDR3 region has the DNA TGTGCCAGCAGTCTCAGGCAGGGTACTGAAGCTTTCTTT. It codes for CASSLRQGTEAFF.

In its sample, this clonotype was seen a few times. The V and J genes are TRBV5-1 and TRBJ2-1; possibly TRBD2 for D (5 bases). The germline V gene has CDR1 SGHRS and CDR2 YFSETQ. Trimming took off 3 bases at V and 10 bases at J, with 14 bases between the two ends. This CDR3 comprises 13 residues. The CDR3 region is CASSSDNWREQFF. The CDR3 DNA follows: TGCGCCAGCAGCTCCGACAACTGGAGGGAGCAGTTCTTC.

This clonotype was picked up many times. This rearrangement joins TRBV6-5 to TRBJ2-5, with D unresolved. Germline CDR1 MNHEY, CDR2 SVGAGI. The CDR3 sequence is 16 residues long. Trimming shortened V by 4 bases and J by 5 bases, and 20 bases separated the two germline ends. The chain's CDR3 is CASSSRTGIGSETQYF. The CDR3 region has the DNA TGTGCCAGCAGTTCCCGGACGGGCATCGGCTCGGAGACCCAGTACTTC.

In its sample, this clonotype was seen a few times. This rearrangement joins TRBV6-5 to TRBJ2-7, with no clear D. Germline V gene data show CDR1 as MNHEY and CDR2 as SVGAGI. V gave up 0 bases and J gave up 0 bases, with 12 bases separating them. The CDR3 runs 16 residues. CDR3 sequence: CASSYSVGRSSYEQYF. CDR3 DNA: TGTGCCAGCAGTTACTCGGTCGGCCGGAGCTCCTACGAGCAGTACTTC.

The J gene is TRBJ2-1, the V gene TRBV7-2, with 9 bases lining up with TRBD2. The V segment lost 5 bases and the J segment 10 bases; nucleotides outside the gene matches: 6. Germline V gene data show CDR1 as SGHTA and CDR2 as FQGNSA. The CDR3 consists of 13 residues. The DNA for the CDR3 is TGTGCCAGCAGCATTAGCGGGGGAGACGAGCAGTTCTTC. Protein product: CASSISGGDEQFF. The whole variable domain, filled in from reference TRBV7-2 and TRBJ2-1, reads GAGVSQSPSNKVTEKGKDVELRCDPISGHTALYWYRQSLGQGLEFLIYFQGNSAPDKSGLPSDRFSAERTGGSVSTLTIQRTQQEDSAVYLCASSISGGDEQFFGPGTRLTVL.

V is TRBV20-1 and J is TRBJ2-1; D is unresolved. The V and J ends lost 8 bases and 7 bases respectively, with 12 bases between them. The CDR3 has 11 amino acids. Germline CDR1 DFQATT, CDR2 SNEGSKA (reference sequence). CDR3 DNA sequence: TGCAGTACCGAACCGGTAAATGAGCAGTTCTTC. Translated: CSTEPVNEQFF.

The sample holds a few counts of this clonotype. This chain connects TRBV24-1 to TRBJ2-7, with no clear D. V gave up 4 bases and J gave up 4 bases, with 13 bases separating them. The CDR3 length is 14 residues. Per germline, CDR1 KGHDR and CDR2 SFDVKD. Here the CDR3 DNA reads TGTGCCACCAGTGACCTGGACCGAGGATACGAGCAGTACGTC. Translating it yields CATSDLDRGYEQYV.

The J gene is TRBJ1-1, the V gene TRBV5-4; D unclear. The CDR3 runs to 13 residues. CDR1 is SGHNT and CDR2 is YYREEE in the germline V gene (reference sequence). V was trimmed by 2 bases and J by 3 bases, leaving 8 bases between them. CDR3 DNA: TGTGCCAGCAGCTTACATGGGGACACTGAAGCTTTCTTT. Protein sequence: CASSLHGDTEAFF.

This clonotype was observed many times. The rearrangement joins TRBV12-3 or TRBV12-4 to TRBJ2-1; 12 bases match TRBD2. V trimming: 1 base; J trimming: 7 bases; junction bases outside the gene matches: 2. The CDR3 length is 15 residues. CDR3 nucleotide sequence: TGTGCCAGCAGTTTAGGACTAGCGGGGGCTAATGAGCAGTTCTTC. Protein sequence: CASSLGLAGANEQFF.

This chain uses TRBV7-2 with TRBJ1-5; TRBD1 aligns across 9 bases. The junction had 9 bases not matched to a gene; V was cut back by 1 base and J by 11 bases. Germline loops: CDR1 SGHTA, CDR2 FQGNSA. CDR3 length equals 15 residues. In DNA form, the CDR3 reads TGTGCCAGCAGCTTAGGACAGGGGGGGCGATCAGCCCAGCATTTT. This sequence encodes CASSLGQGGRSAQHF.

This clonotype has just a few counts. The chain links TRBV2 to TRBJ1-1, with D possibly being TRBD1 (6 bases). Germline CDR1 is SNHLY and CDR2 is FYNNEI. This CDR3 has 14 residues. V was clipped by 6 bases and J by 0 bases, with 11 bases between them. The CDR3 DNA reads TGTGCCAGCAGGGGAGGGGGAATGAACACTGAAGCTTTCTTT. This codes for CASRGGGMNTEAFF. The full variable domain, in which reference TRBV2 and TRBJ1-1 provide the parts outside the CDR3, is EPEVTQTPSHQVTQMGQEVILRCVPISNHLYFYWYRQILGQKVEFLVSFYNNEISEKSEIFDDQFSVERPDGSNFTLKIRSTKLEDSAMYFCASRGGGMNTEAFFGQGTRLTVV.